One sample yielded the 25 T cell receptor beta chains listed below, sequenced in a study of T-cell reconstitution after alpha-beta-depleted transplantation in children. For TCRbeta, the library was prepared with unique molecular identifiers. One entry per CDR3 protein results from TCRdb running MiXCR on the PCR reads. The table has hundreds of thousands of distinct CDR3 sequences, roughly 13% seen once. This material consisted of PBMCs, mostly from graft donor cells, taken 360 days after TCRalphabeta/CD19-depleted stem cell transplant. The receptors originated from a male patient aged 10-17 years who had a stem cell transplant for acute myeloid leukemia, so the T cells may come from the graft donor.

The CDR3 spells CSVTPRDLAGELFF. In DNA, the CDR3 is TGCAGCGTTACTCCCCGGGACTTAGCCGGGGAGCTGTTTTTT. The chain combines TRBV29-1 with TRBJ2-2; D may be TRBD2 (6 bases). The CDR3 totals 14 residues. Germline loops: CDR1 SQVTM, CDR2 ANQGSEA. The ends were cut back, 5 bases at V and 6 bases at J, with 16 bases in the middle.

This clonotype was counted ten times or more. The J gene is TRBJ2-4, the V gene TRBV7-9, with D perhaps assigned TRBD1 or TRBD2 (6 bases each). This CDR3 contains 14 residues. Germline assignment: CDR1 SEHNR and CDR2 FQNEAQ (reference sequence). The V gene lost 0 bases and the J gene lost 12 bases, with 15 bases spanning the gap. The CDR3 nucleotides are TGTGCCAGCAGCTTAGCGCCGGAGGGGGACGGTCAGTACTTC. Protein: CASSLAPEGDGQYF.

J is TRBJ1-2 and V is TRBV28, with D uncertain. The CDR3 length is 15 residues. The germline gives CDR1 MDHEN, CDR2 SYDVKM. V dropped 2 bases and J dropped 4 bases, with 14 bases sitting between them. The CDR3 nucleotides read TGTGCCAGCAGTTTAGGGCAGGAGAGTCCCTATGGCTACACCTTC. Amino acid sequence: CASSLGQESPYGYTF.

This clonotype was picked up a small number of times. The CDR3 region is CASSPYRPQGQYF. In nucleotides, the CDR3 is TGTGCCAGCAGCCCTTACCGACCGCAGGGGCAGTATTTT. The chain carries TRBV11-2 and TRBJ2-3; D may be TRBD1 (5 bases). The V end lost 5 bases, the J end lost 11 bases, and 17 bases lay between the germline ends. The CDR3 loop spans 13 amino acids. CDR1 is SGHAT and CDR2 is FQNNGV in the germline V gene.

This clonotype was observed a few times. The chain carries TRBV24-1 and TRBJ2-7, with 8 nucleotides matching TRBD1. V gave up 4 bases and J gave up 6 bases; unmatched junction bases: 16. The CDR3 contains 17 residues. Germline CDR1 and CDR2: KGHDR and SFDVKD. DNA of the CDR3: TGTGCCACCAGTGAGTCCCTCGGACAGGGCGTTTTGGGCGAGCAGTACTTC. Amino acid sequence: CATSESLGQGVLGEQYF.

This clonotype was observed a handful of times. This chain joins TRBV6-1 and TRBJ2-1; a weak D match, TRBD2 (6 bases). V lost 7 bases and J lost 4, with 20 bases in between. The CDR3 length is 16 residues. Germline CDR1 and CDR2: MNHNS and SASEGT. CDR3 bases: TGTGCCAGCACTATATTCGGGGGAGATTCGTACAATGAGCAGTTCTTC. Protein sequence: CASTIFGGDSYNEQFF.

This clonotype came up many times. The chain combines TRBV18 with TRBJ2-7; D is possibly TRBD2 (6 bases). Trimming took 4 bases from V and 3 from J, leaving 16 bases between them. This CDR3 has 15 amino acids. The germline CDR1 and CDR2 sequences are KGHSH and LQKENI. The CDR3 DNA is TGTGCCAGCTCACTTTACTACTGGAGGGGCTACGAGCAGTACTTC. It yields the protein CASSLYYWRGYEQYF.

This clonotype was seen more than once but under ten times. The gene calls are TRBV29-1 and TRBJ2-6; D may be TRBD1 or TRBD2 (5 bases each). Germline V gene lookup returns CDR1 SQVTM and CDR2 ANQGSEA. V shed 6 bases and J shed 3 bases, with 27 bases lying between them. This CDR3 contains 19 residues. The CDR3 region is CSVESKPGQAWDGANVLTF. CDR3 in DNA: TGCAGCGTGGAGTCGAAACCGGGGCAGGCCTGGGATGGGGCCAACGTCCTGACTTTC.

This clonotype was detected only a few times. J is TRBJ1-1 and V is TRBV28; the D is unclear. The length of the CDR3 is 14 residues. The V gene lost 1 base and the J gene lost 0 bases, with 6 bases spanning the gap. CDR1 and CDR2 from the germline V gene are MDHEN and SYDVKM. The CDR3 here is CASSLLNMNTEAFF. DNA of the CDR3: TGTGCCAGCAGTTTATTAAACATGAACACTGAAGCTTTCTTT.

This clonotype turned up a few times. The chain has TRBV5-1 and TRBJ2-1; 13 positions agree with TRBD2. Trimming removed 2 bases from V and 0 bases from J; junction bases left unmatched: 5. CDR3 length: 18 residues. The germline V gene has CDR1 SGHRS and CDR2 YFSETQ. In DNA form, the CDR3 reads TGCGCCAGCAGCTTACTAGCGGGAGGGCGGAGCTCCTACAATGAGCAGTTCTTC. Protein sequence: CASSLLAGGRSSYNEQFF.

The chain couples TRBV20-1 to TRBJ2-2; 8 bases fit TRBD2. The length of the CDR3 is 16 residues. In germline, CDR1 is DFQATT, CDR2 SNEGSKA (reference sequence). V dropped 4 bases and J dropped 1; count of bases not matched to a gene: 8. DNA of the CDR3: TGCAGTGCTATACTGCCCAGCGGGGGGAACACCGGGGAGCTGTTTTTT. Its translation is CSAILPSGGNTGELFF.

CDR3 in amino acids: CASSFRGSRTETEAFF. The CDR3, as DNA: TGTGCCAGCAGCTTCAGAGGGTCCCGAACGGAAACTGAAGCTTTCTTT. The chain joins TRBV7-2 to TRBJ1-1; D call uncertain. Trimming removed 3 bases from V and 5 bases from J, with 19 bases in between. In germline, CDR1 is SGHTA, CDR2 FQGNSA. CDR3 size: 16 residues.

This clonotype was seen at least ten times. The V gene is TRBV6-5, the J gene TRBJ2-7; the match to TRBD2 covers 11 bases. In germline, CDR1 is MNHEY, CDR2 SVGAGI. The CDR3 sequence is 19 residues long. J was trimmed by 0 bases and V by 2 bases; bases with no gene match: 12. The CDR3 is CASSYGRGLAERASYEQYF. The CDR3 DNA reads as TGTGCCAGCAGTTACGGGAGGGGACTAGCGGAGAGGGCCTCCTACGAGCAGTACTTC.

This clonotype was seen at least ten times. V and J are TRBV18 and TRBJ2-5, with 8 bases matching TRBD1. V lost 2 bases and J lost 4; bases outside the gene matches: 9. CDR1 is KGHSH and CDR2 is LQKENI in the germline V gene. CDR3 length equals 16 residues. The CDR3 DNA sequence: TGTGCCAGCTCACCAGGGGACAGGCGATGGGGAGAGACCCAGTACTTC. Its protein is CASSPGDRRWGETQYF.

This rearrangement joins TRBV12-3 or TRBV12-4 to TRBJ2-1; 7 bases map to TRBD2. This CDR3 comprises 13 residues. Germline trimming cut 6 bases from V and 14 bases from J; bases unmatched to any gene: 13. CDR3 protein: CASSSQPWGGKFF. Written as DNA, the CDR3 is TGTGCCAGCAGCTCTCAGCCGTGGGGGGGTAAGTTCTTC.

This clonotype was seen many times. J is TRBJ2-7 and V is TRBV7-8; 8 bases align to TRBD1. The CDR3 has 13 amino acids. The germline CDR1 and CDR2 sequences are SGHVS and FQNEAQ. After removal of 7 bases from V and 3 bases from J, the junction contained 5 bases not matched to a gene. The CDR3 DNA sequence: TGTGCCAGCAACGCGGGACAGGACTACGAGCAGTACTTC. It encodes CASNAGQDYEQYF.

The genes are TRBV19 and TRBJ2-1; no reliable D call. Trimming shortened V by 3 bases and J by 0 bases, and 9 bases separated the two germline ends. Germline values: CDR1 LNHDA, CDR2 SQIVND (reference sequence). The CDR3 has 15 amino acids. The CDR3 DNA reads TGTGCCAGTAGTATGTCCCCGAGCTCCTACAATGAGCAGTTCTTC. This encodes CASSMSPSSYNEQFF. Complete variable domain (other parts from reference TRBV19 and TRBJ2-1): DGGITQSPKYLFRKEGQNVTLSCEQNLNHDAMYWYRQDPGQGLRLIYYSQIVNDFQKGDIAEGYSVSREKKESFPLTVTSAQKNPTAFYLCASSMSPSSYNEQFFGPGTRLTVL.

This clonotype occurred a few times. J is TRBJ2-1 and V is TRBV20-1; D is perhaps TRBD1 (5 bases). The CDR3 runs 14 residues. The germline V gene encodes CDR1 DFQATT and CDR2 SNEGSKA (reference sequence). CDR3: CSPSPGPVHNEQFF. CDR3 DNA sequence: TGCAGCCCCTCTCCAGGGCCGGTTCACAATGAGCAGTTCTTC.

This clonotype was seen at least ten times. This chain joins TRBV7-3 and TRBJ2-1, with D possibly matching TRBD2 (9 bases). CDR3 length equals 15 residues. V was trimmed by 1 base and J by 9 bases, leaving 16 bases between them. Germline V lookup: CDR1 SGHTA, CDR2 FQGTGA. In DNA form, the CDR3 reads TGTGCCAGCAGCTTAAGCGGGAGGGGGACAGGTGAGCAGTTCTTC. This gives the protein CASSLSGRGTGEQFF.

This chain joins TRBV7-2 and TRBJ2-7; no firm D call. V lost 2 bases and J lost 5, with 22 bases in between. Germline V CDR1 and CDR2: SGHTA, FQGNSA. This CDR3 contains 17 residues. CDR3 protein: CASSLISGSWTPNEQYF. CDR3 DNA: TGTGCCAGCAGCTTAATATCGGGTAGTTGGACCCCTAACGAGCAGTACTTC.

This chain connects TRBV5-1 to TRBJ2-1; 7 nucleotides match TRBD2. Trimming at V came to 2 bases and at J to 5 bases, leaving 4 bases not matched to a gene. CDR3 size: 14 residues. CDR1 SGHRS and CDR2 YFSETQ come from the germline V gene. CDR3 DNA: TGCGCCAGCAGCTTCGGGAGGTTGCACAATGAGCAGTTCTTC. Translation: CASSFGRLHNEQFF.

This clonotype was seen many times. The chain combines TRBV20-1 with TRBJ2-6; D gene ambiguous. This CDR3 has 15 residues. The germline V gene has CDR1 DFQATT and CDR2 SNEGSKA (reference sequence). V was shortened by 3 bases and J by 3 bases, with 12 bases between the two germline ends. The CDR3 region has the DNA TGCAGTGCTAGTTCGCCTTTGAGTGGGGCCAACGTCCTGACTTTC. Protein: CSASSPLSGANVLTF.

This clonotype has just a few counts. The CDR3 loop reads CSVDTSGNTGELFF. CDR3 nucleotides: TGCAGCGTCGACACCTCCGGGAACACCGGGGAGCTGTTTTTT. The chain couples TRBV29-1 to TRBJ2-2; D not resolved. Germline assignment: CDR1 SQVTM and CDR2 ANQGSEA. The V gene lost 6 bases and the J gene lost 1 base, with 12 bases spanning the gap. The CDR3 totals 14 residues.

This clonotype was seen more than once but under ten times. The chain combines TRBV4-3 with TRBJ2-4; 13 nucleotides match TRBD2. CDR1 is LGHNA and CDR2 is YSLEER in the germline V gene. V was clipped by 3 bases and J by 8 bases; unmatched bases: 7. The CDR3 is 16 amino acids. This CDR3 reads CASSHGLAGVTDIQYF. The DNA for the CDR3 is TGCGCCAGCAGCCATGGACTAGCGGGAGTAACGGACATTCAGTACTTC.

This clonotype was found many times. The gene calls are TRBV6-5 and TRBJ2-3, with 9 bases identical to TRBD1. J was trimmed by 3 bases and V by 7 bases; bases with no gene match: 5. In germline, CDR1 is MNHEY, CDR2 SVGAGI. The CDR3 runs 14 residues. CDR3 sequence reads: CASKHRGLTDTQYF. The CDR3 DNA reads as TGTGCCAGCAAGCACAGGGGGCTAACAGATACGCAGTATTTT.